These 21 T cell receptor beta chains share one sample of origin, sequenced in a study of blood T cell repertoires in COVID-19. The protocol was immunoSEQ multiplex PCR, while the TCRdb copy is restricted to in-frame clones and leaves out a portion. The table records hundreds of thousands of clones, about 90% of them present only once. The sequencing sample was made of peripheral blood. The source is a man younger than 35 with COVID-19, enrolled during active disease.

The rearrangement joins TRBV5-1 to TRBJ2-3, with D possibly TRBD1 on 6 matching bases. Trimming cost V 3 bases and J 0 bases, with 14 bases left between them. Germline CDR1 reads SGHRS; CDR2 reads YFSETQ. The CDR3 sequence is 16 residues long. DNA of the CDR3: TGCGCCAGCAGCTCGGAACAGGGCCGTAGCACAGATACGCAGTATTTT. It yields the protein CASSSEQGRSTDTQYF.

V and J are TRBV6-5 and TRBJ2-3, with TRBD1 as a possible D gene (5 bases). Trimming took off 8 bases at V and 4 bases at J, with 19 bases between the two ends. The length of the CDR3 is 15 residues. Germline V lookup: CDR1 MNHEY, CDR2 SVGAGI. CDR3 sequence reads: CASSKGAGNPDTQYF. DNA of the CDR3: TGTGCCAGCTCTAAAGGGGCAGGGAACCCAGATACGCAGTATTTT.

This clone was counted between two and nine times. The CDR3 loop is CASSQDRGNTIYF. As DNA, the CDR3 is TGCGCCAGCAGCCAAGACAGGGGAAACACCATATATTTT. J is TRBJ1-3 and V is TRBV5-1; D is perhaps TRBD1 (6 bases). Germline V gene lookup returns CDR1 SGHRS and CDR2 YFSETQ. CDR3 size: 13 residues. V was shortened by 4 bases and J by 4 bases, with 9 bases between the two germline ends. Full variable domain (rest looked up from reference TRBV5-1 and TRBJ1-3): KAGVTQTPRYLIKTRGQQVTLSCSPISGHRSVSWYQQTPGQGLQFLFEYFSETQRNKGNFPGRFSGRQFSNSRSEMNVSTLELGDSALYLCASSQDRGNTIYFGEGSWLTVV.

This sequence joins TRBV10-3 and TRBJ1-5; D is perhaps TRBD1 (6 bases). The CDR3 spans 14 residues. Germline CDR1 is ENHRY and CDR2 is SYGVKD. V lost 2 bases, J lost 9 bases, and 14 bases lay in between. The CDR3 here is CAISEPSGVGPQHF. CDR3 DNA: TGTGCCATCAGTGAGCCTTCAGGGGTGGGGCCCCAGCATTTT.

This clone has a handful of counts. The rearrangement links TRBV6-5 to TRBJ1-2; possible D gene TRBD1, 5 bases. CDR3 length: 13 amino acids. The V and J ends lost 7 bases and 8 bases respectively, with 17 bases between them. Germline CDR1 reads MNHEY; CDR2 reads SVGAGI. CDR3 residues: CASIPQSGVGYTF. In DNA form, the CDR3 reads TGTGCCAGCATACCCCAATCGGGGGTCGGCTACACCTTC.

The chain links TRBV3-1 (or the pseudogene TRBV3-2) to TRBJ1-1; 7 bases align to TRBD1. The length of the CDR3 is 14 residues. Germline CDR1 and CDR2: LGHDT and YNNKEL (reference sequence). V was pared by 4 bases and J by 1 base, with 3 bases of the junction left unmatched. In DNA form, the CDR3 reads TGTGCCAGCAGCCGACGACAGGGGAACACTGAAGCTTTCTTT. Amino acid sequence: CASSRRQGNTEAFF.

Details on this clone: Other DNA sequences from this sample encode an identical CDR3 as well. CDR3 sequence reads: CASSLDREETQYF. The CDR3 bases are TGTGCCAGTAGTTTGGACAGGGAAGAGACCCAGTACTTC. The chain joins TRBV19 to TRBJ2-5, with 8 bases aligning to TRBD1. Per germline, CDR1 LNHDA and CDR2 SQIVND (reference sequence). The length of the CDR3 is 13 residues. V shed 5 bases, J shed 3 bases, and the junction held 2 bases outside the gene matches. Filled out from reference TRBV19 and TRBJ2-5, the complete variable domain reads DGGITQSPKYLFRKEGQNVTLSCEQNLNHDAMYWYRQDPGQGLRLIYYSQIVNDFQKGDIAEGYSVSREKKESFPLTVTSAQKNPTAFYLCASSLDREETQYFGPGTRLLVL.

The chain employs TRBV19 and TRBJ1-2, with D maybe TRBD1 (5 bases). The length of the CDR3 is 15 residues. Trimming took 4 bases from V and 7 from J, leaving 19 bases between them. Germline V gives CDR1 LNHDA, CDR2 SQIVND (reference sequence). The CDR3 coding sequence is TGTGCCAGTAGTACCGAACACTTAACAGGTACTGGCTACACCTTC. As protein: CASSTEHLTGTGYTF.

This sequence joins TRBV11-2 and TRBJ2-2; the D gene is possibly TRBD1 (6 bases). CDR1 SGHAT and CDR2 FQNNGV come from the germline V gene. This CDR3 region has 16 residues. V was pared by 5 bases and J by 0 bases, with 13 bases between. This CDR3 reads CASSPWTAANTGELFF. Written as DNA, the CDR3 is TGTGCCAGCAGCCCATGGACAGCCGCGAACACCGGGGAGCTGTTTTTT.

The genes are TRBV3-1 (or the pseudogene TRBV3-2) and TRBJ1-1; D is unresolved. Germline values: CDR1 LGHDT, CDR2 YNNKEL (reference sequence). The length of the CDR3 is 14 residues. Trimming cost V 4 bases and J 0 bases, with 9 bases left between them. The CDR3 DNA is TGTGCCAGCAGCCGCGGAGGAATGAACACTGAAGCTTTCTTT. Protein: CASSRGGMNTEAFF.

V usage is TRBV2 and J usage is TRBJ1-5; 9 bases map to TRBD1. With V trimmed by 7 bases and J by 0 bases, 7 bases remained unmatched. The CDR3 spans 16 residues. The germline V gene has CDR1 SNHLY and CDR2 FYNNEI. The CDR3 DNA reads as TGTGCCAGCACCTCGGACAGGGGCCTTAGCAATCAGCCCCAGCATTTT. Its translation: CASTSDRGLSNQPQHF.

The V and J genes are TRBV5-5 and TRBJ2-3; TRBD2 matches 8 bases. The V and J ends lost 2 bases and 2 bases, in that order; junction bases with no gene match: 4. Germline assignment: CDR1 SGHKS and CDR2 YYEKEE (reference sequence). The CDR3 loop spans 15 amino acids. CDR3 residues: CASSFRGGNTDTQYF. CDR3 in DNA: TGTGCCAGCAGCTTTCGCGGGGGGAACACAGATACGCAGTATTTT.

The chain links TRBV3-1 (or the pseudogene TRBV3-2) to TRBJ1-6; D is ambiguous. This CDR3 has 15 residues. Germline CDR1 and CDR2: LGHDT and YNNKEL (reference sequence). V shed 1 base and J shed 8 bases, with 12 bases lying between them. The CDR3 here is CASSQGPGFDSPLHF. The CDR3 DNA is TGTGCCAGCAGCCAAGGCCCCGGGTTTGATTCACCCCTCCACTTT.

V is TRBV24-1 and J is TRBJ2-1; TRBD1 matches at 9 bases. The CDR3 contains 13 residues. CDR1 and CDR2 (germline): KGHDR, SFDVKD. V was pared by 0 bases and J by 14 bases, with 4 bases of the junction left unmatched. The CDR3 loop is CATSDLRGTGKFF. The CDR3 DNA reads TGTGCCACCAGTGATTTGCGTGGGACAGGGAAGTTCTTC.

This clone showed up just once. The chain joins TRBV2 to TRBJ2-5, with 8 nucleotides matching TRBD1. J lost 5 bases, V lost 5 bases, and 16 bases had no gene match. CDR3 length: 17 amino acids. CDR1 is SNHLY, CDR2 FYNNEI, per germline. As DNA, the CDR3 is TGTGCCAGCAGTTCAGGGGGCGATTTCTTTTTTGGCGAGACCCAGTACTTC. This gives the protein CASSSGGDFFFGETQYF.

The table lists this clone with a count of one. V gene TRBV7-9 combines with J gene TRBJ2-5; 8 bases fit TRBD1. Germline trimming cut 9 bases from V and 4 bases from J; bases unmatched to any gene: 10. Germline V gene lookup returns CDR1 SEHNR and CDR2 FQNEAQ (reference sequence). There are 14 residues in the CDR3. The CDR3 loop is CASTLGTGRETQYF. CDR3 sequence (DNA): TGTGCCAGTACTCTCGGGACAGGACGAGAGACCCAGTACTTC.

This chain uses TRBV27 with TRBJ2-5; 9 bases agree with TRBD2. The CDR3 contains 15 residues. In germline, CDR1 is MNHEY, CDR2 SMNVEV (reference sequence). Losses at the gene ends were 5 bases for V and 5 bases for J; bases not matched to a gene: 9. The CDR3 loop is CASSSRGSGSETQYF. CDR3 DNA sequence: TGTGCCAGCAGTAGCCGAGGTAGCGGGAGTGAGACCCAGTACTTC.

The chain has TRBV5-4 and TRBJ2-5, with D tentatively TRBD2 (6 bases). The CDR3 is 16 residues long. V was clipped by 5 bases and J by 2 bases, with 19 bases between them. From germline, CDR1 is SGHNT and CDR2 YYREEE (reference sequence). The CDR3 DNA reads as TGTGCCAGCAGTTCCTCGGCGGGAACCTTTCAAGAGACCCAGTACTTC. This gives the protein CASSSSAGTFQETQYF.

This chain connects TRBV4-2 to TRBJ2-5, with 7 bases that match TRBD2. The CDR3 spans 14 residues. V lost 1 base and J lost 5; bases outside the gene matches: 4. Per the germline V gene, CDR1 is LGHNA and CDR2 is YNFKEQ. Here the CDR3 reads CASSQVLGGETQYF. CDR3 sequence (DNA): TGTGCCAGCAGCCAAGTTCTCGGGGGGGAGACCCAGTACTTC.

V is TRBV19 and J is TRBJ1-5; tentative D call: TRBD1 (6 bases). The germline V gene encodes CDR1 LNHDA and CDR2 SQIVND (reference sequence). The CDR3 extends over 15 amino acids. The V end lost 7 bases, the J end lost 7 bases, and 20 bases lay between the germline ends. This CDR3 reads CASKRGQYGNQPQHF. The CDR3 DNA reads TGTGCCAGTAAAAGAGGACAGTATGGAAACCAGCCCCAGCATTTT.

This clone was seen a single time. The chain joins TRBV9 to TRBJ2-3; tentative D call: TRBD2 (5 bases). There are 16 residues in the CDR3. Deletions cut 3 bases from V and 2 bases from J, with 16 bases between. The germline CDR1 and CDR2 sequences are SGDLS and YYNGEE. CDR3 region: CASSARTSQYTDTQYF. CDR3 DNA sequence: TGTGCCAGCAGCGCTCGGACTTCCCAGTACACAGATACGCAGTATTTT.